This TCR beta chain stems from a study of T cells in localized non-small cell lung cancer. By share of the sample, this clone is medium-sized (0.01 to 0.1%). The data were produced by immunoSEQ multiplex PCR, yet TCRdb's version contains in-frame clones alone and is incomplete. Of 1,300 to 1,500 clones listed, 33% are singletons. Trimming shortened V by 6 bases and J by 1 base, and 10 bases separated the two germline ends. Germline CDR1 is SGHNT and CDR2 is YENEEA. There are 15 residues in the CDR3. This TCR came from a man aged 35 to 69 with stage I lung adenocarcinoma. The sequences come from normal lung tissue next to the tumor, collected before any cancer treatment. V gene TRBV11-3 combines with J gene TRBJ2-6; D is undetermined. CDR3 region: CASSTTDSGANVLTF. CDR3 DNA: TGTGCCAGCAGTACCACAGATTCTGGGGCCAACGTCCTGACTTTC.